These 29 T cell receptor beta chains came from one sample sequenced in a study of shared clonotypes between healthy human individuals. TCRdb's copy holds only in-frame clones and misses some; the assay was immunoSEQ multiplex PCR. The data show about 1 million clones, approximately 68% seen once. Sequencing was performed on memory CD4+ T cells sorted from blood. Subset meaning: CD45RA-negative fraction. The receptor set was obtained from a man in his late teens or twenties in good health.

The V gene is TRBV9, the J gene TRBJ1-5; 7 bases agree with TRBD1. V trimming: 4 bases; J trimming: 7 bases; junction bases outside the gene matches: 8. The CDR3 length is 14 residues. Per germline, CDR1 SGDLS and CDR2 YYNGEE. As DNA, the CDR3 is TGTGCCAGCAGCCCTGGGACAGTGGAACAGCCCCAGCATTTT. It specifies CASSPGTVEQPQHF.

This clone was seen only once. This sequence joins TRBV18 and TRBJ1-2, with D unclear. Germline CDR1 is KGHSH and CDR2 is LQKENI. Trimming pared 0 bases from V and 0 bases from J, leaving 8 bases between. CDR3 length equals 15 residues. CDR3 residues: CASSPPAGANYGYTF. CDR3 nucleotide sequence: TGTGCCAGCTCACCACCGGCGGGAGCTAACTATGGCTACACCTTC.

The CDR3 bases are TGTGCCAGCAGCCTTCTAGAGCTGAACACTGAAGCTTTCTTT. This codes for CASSLLELNTEAFF. V is TRBV2 and J is TRBJ1-1; no reliable D call. This CDR3 has 14 amino acids. Germline loops: CDR1 SNHLY, CDR2 FYNNEI. Trimming removed 6 bases from V and 0 bases from J, with 11 bases in between.

This chain uses TRBV5-6 with TRBJ2-2, with TRBD2 as a possible D gene (5 bases). Germline V CDR1 and CDR2: SGHDT, YYEEEE. Trimming took 7 bases from V and 1 from J, leaving 14 bases between them. The CDR3 contains 15 residues. CDR3: CASLGLAQNTGELFF. For the CDR3, the DNA is TGTGCCAGCCTAGGGTTAGCGCAGAACACCGGGGAGCTGTTTTTT.

The chain has TRBV5-5 and TRBJ1-1; possible D gene TRBD1, 5 bases. The V end lost 4 bases, the J end lost 6 bases, and 13 bases lay between the germline ends. Germline CDR1 is SGHKS and CDR2 is YYEKEE (reference sequence). This CDR3 contains 13 residues. CDR3 region: CASSTGVRAEAFF. In DNA form, the CDR3 reads TGTGCCAGCAGCACGGGGGTAAGGGCTGAAGCTTTCTTT.

Remarks on this clone: The sample contains more than one DNA sequence encoding this CDR3. This chain joins TRBV10-3 and TRBJ1-5; D perhaps matches TRBD1 (5 bases). The CDR3 totals 14 residues. Germline V lookup: CDR1 ENHRY, CDR2 SYGVKD. Trimming cost V 2 bases and J 2 bases, with 7 bases left between them. CDR3 loop: CAISEGGGNQPQHF. CDR3 bases: TGTGCCATCAGTGAGGGGGGAGGCAATCAGCCCCAGCATTTT.

Concerning this clone: Other nucleotide sequences from this sample produce the same CDR3. V and J are TRBV18 and TRBJ1-3; D gene ambiguous. The ends were cut back, 3 bases at V and 4 bases at J, with 1 base in the middle. The CDR3 covers 11 residues. Germline CDR1 and CDR2: KGHSH and LQKENI. CDR3 sequence (DNA): TGTGCCAGCTCACCCGGAAACACCATATATTTT. This translates into CASSPGNTIYF.

The rearrangement joins TRBV7-2 to TRBJ2-1; possible D gene TRBD2, 6 bases. The CDR3 runs to 13 residues. V was clipped by 0 bases and J by 8 bases, with 8 bases between them. Germline V gene lookup returns CDR1 SGHTA and CDR2 FQGNSA. CDR3 region: CASSLAGGYEQFF. DNA of the CDR3: TGTGCCAGCAGCTTAGCGGGAGGCTATGAGCAGTTCTTC.

The rearrangement uses TRBV27 and TRBJ2-6, with unresolved D. The CDR3 runs 15 residues. V dropped 6 bases and J dropped 1 base, with 10 bases sitting between them. Germline assignment: CDR1 MNHEY and CDR2 SMNVEV (reference sequence). The CDR3 DNA is TGTGCCAGCAGCCGCCTTGGGTCTGGGGCCAACGTCCTGACTTTC. Its translation is CASSRLGSGANVLTF.

The J gene is TRBJ1-1, the V gene TRBV28; a possible D gene is TRBD1 (5 bases). CDR1 MDHEN and CDR2 SYDVKM come from the germline V gene. V shed 8 bases and J shed 2 bases, with 15 bases lying between them. The CDR3 runs to 14 residues. CDR3 residues: CASGITGVNTEAFF. Here the CDR3 DNA reads TGTGCCAGCGGCATAACAGGAGTTAACACTGAAGCTTTCTTT.

The chain uses TRBV30 and TRBJ2-5; 11 bases are a match to TRBD2. CDR1 is GTSNPN and CDR2 is SVGIG in the germline V gene (reference sequence). The V segment lost 5 bases and the J segment 1 base; nucleotides outside the gene matches: 6. This CDR3 has 15 amino acids. The CDR3 DNA follows: TGTGCCTGGGGATTAGCGGGAGGGTCCCAAGAGACCCAGTACTTC. It codes for CAWGLAGGSQETQYF.

The V call is TRBV5-8, the J call TRBJ2-7; TRBD2 matches at 13 bases. The J call is doubtful: the DNA matches TRBJ2-5 better. CDR1 is SGHTS and CDR2 is YDEGEE in the germline V gene. The CDR3 is 16 amino acids. The chain's CDR3 is CASSLGLAGVGETQYF. The CDR3 nucleotides read TGTGCCAGCAGCTTAGGACTAGCGGGAGTTGGGGAGACCCAGTACTTC.

The chain links TRBV2 to TRBJ2-2; TRBD2 agrees at 7 bases. CDR3 size: 16 residues. The ends lost 2 bases at V and 1 base at J; junction bases unmatched: 4. Per the germline V gene, CDR1 is SNHLY and CDR2 is FYNNEI. The CDR3, as DNA: TGTGCCAGCAGTGAAAGCCAGCGGGGGAACACCGGGGAGCTGTTTTTT. Protein: CASSESQRGNTGELFF. The variable domain in full, completed from reference TRBV2 and TRBJ2-2, reads EPEVTQTPSHQVTQMGQEVILRCVPISNHLYFYWYRQILGQKVEFLVSFYNNEISEKSEIFDDQFSVERPDGSNFTLKIRSTKLEDSAMYFCASSESQRGNTGELFFGEGSRLTVL.

The gene calls are TRBV19 and TRBJ2-4; D gene uncertain. Germline loops: CDR1 LNHDA, CDR2 SQIVND (reference sequence). CDR3 length equals 15 residues. With 5 bases removed from V and 0 bases from J, the gap between germline ends came to 11 bases. The CDR3 spells CASSEVGVAKNIQYF. DNA of the CDR3: TGTGCCAGTAGTGAGGTGGGCGTAGCCAAAAACATTCAGTACTTC.

This chain uses TRBV15 with TRBJ2-3; TRBD2 might be the D (5 bases). The germline gives CDR1 LNHNV, CDR2 YYDKDF (reference sequence). The CDR3 spans 14 residues. V lost 4 bases to trimming and J lost 2 bases, with 10 bases between them. The CDR3 nucleotides are TGTGCCACCAGCATAGGCGGGCCCACAGATACGCAGTATTTT. Translated: CATSIGGPTDTQYF. The full variable domain, its missing parts supplied by reference TRBV15 and TRBJ2-3, is DAMVIQNPRYQVTQFGKPVTLSCSQTLNHNVMYWYQQKSSQAPKLLFHYYDKDFNNEADTPDNFQSRRPNTSFCFLDIRSPGLGDTAMYLCATSIGGPTDTQYFGPGTRLTVL.

The chain has TRBV10-3 and TRBJ2-6; 7 bases are shared with TRBD1. J gave up 4 bases and V 4 bases, and 4 bases lay outside the gene matches. Germline V lookup: CDR1 ENHRY, CDR2 SYGVKD. The CDR3 runs 15 residues. The CDR3 protein is CAISGGQKGANVLTF. The CDR3 nucleotides are TGTGCCATCAGTGGGGGACAGAAGGGGGCCAACGTCCTGACTTTC.

This chain connects TRBV5-1 to TRBJ2-6; possibly TRBD1 for D (6 bases). This CDR3 contains 16 residues. Germline values: CDR1 SGHRS, CDR2 YFSETQ. Deletions cut 2 bases from V and 1 base from J, with 10 bases between. CDR3 sequence (DNA): TGCGCCAGCAGCTTTGGGGGCTCTTCTGGGGCCAACGTCCTGACTTTC. Residues: CASSFGGSSGANVLTF.

This clone showed up just once. V and J are TRBV14 and TRBJ2-7; D is ambiguous. The germline V gene has CDR1 SGHDN and CDR2 FVKESK. CDR3 length: 13 residues. V was shortened by 1 base and J by 6 bases, with 10 bases between the two germline ends. The DNA for the CDR3 is TGTGCCAGCAGCCAAGCTTTAGGGCTCGAGCAGTACTTC. Amino acid sequence: CASSQALGLEQYF.

The V gene is TRBV4-3, the J gene TRBJ2-3, with D possibly matching TRBD2 (5 bases). This CDR3 contains 18 residues. Germline V CDR1 and CDR2: LGHNA, YSLEER. Deletions cut 0 bases from V and 1 base from J, with 17 bases between. The CDR3 reads CASSQETLRAVGTDTQYF. In DNA, the CDR3 is TGCGCCAGCAGCCAAGAAACTTTAAGAGCGGTTGGCACAGATACGCAGTATTTT.

Turning to this clone: This likely reflects a read error, since a far larger clone is one base away. This sample also contains other DNA sequences that code for the same CDR3. V usage is TRBV10-1 and J usage is TRBJ1-1; 8 bases match TRBD1. The CDR3 contains 14 residues. Germline values: CDR1 WNHNN, CDR2 SYGVQD (reference sequence). For the CDR3, the DNA is TGCGCCAGCAGTTCTCAGGGGGCTGGAACTGAAGCCTTCTTT. The encoded protein is CASSSQGAGTEAFF.

This clone was observed a single time. This chain connects TRBV7-9 to TRBJ2-3; weak D call: TRBD1 (5 bases). The length of the CDR3 is 16 residues. Trimming took 2 bases from V and 0 from J, leaving 12 bases between them. In germline, CDR1 is SEHNR, CDR2 FQNEAQ (reference sequence). DNA for the CDR3: TGTGCCAGCAGCTTATCTTTGGGGCCTAGCACAGATACGCAGTATTTT. This translates into CASSLSLGPSTDTQYF.

V usage is TRBV18 and J usage is TRBJ2-5; D possibly corresponds to TRBD2 (5 bases). The V and J ends lost 3 bases and 5 bases respectively, with 13 bases between them. The CDR3 is 14 amino acids. CDR1 and CDR2 (germline): KGHSH, LQKENI. The CDR3 DNA reads TGTGCCAGCTCACCTCAAGCATGGAGGGAGACCCAGTACTTC. Its protein is CASSPQAWRETQYF.

This clone was observed a few times. The chain links TRBV10-3 to TRBJ1-1, with D possibly TRBD1 on 5 matching bases. Germline loops: CDR1 ENHRY, CDR2 SYGVKD. This CDR3 has 11 amino acids. Trimming took off 6 bases at V and 8 bases at J, with 10 bases between the two ends. The CDR3: CAIREQDEAFF. The CDR3 DNA is TGTGCCATCAGAGAACAGGACGAAGCTTTCTTT.

The CDR3 loop is CASRMDRGSGNTIYF. CDR3 sequence (DNA): TGCGCCAGCAGGATGGACAGGGGCTCTGGAAACACCATATATTTT. The genes are TRBV5-1 and TRBJ1-3; 9 bases align to TRBD1. The trim removed 5 bases at V and 0 bases at J, leaving 3 bases unmatched. The CDR3 length is 15 residues. The germline V gene has CDR1 SGHRS and CDR2 YFSETQ.

V is TRBV5-4 and J is TRBJ2-2, with D possibly TRBD2 on 6 matching bases. The germline V gene has CDR1 SGHNT and CDR2 YYREEE (reference sequence). There are 13 residues in the CDR3. V was cut by 10 bases and J by 4 bases, with 14 bases left in between. The CDR3 DNA reads as TGTGCCGCCAGGAGGGGCTCCACCGGGGAGCTGTTTTTT. Protein product: CAARRGSTGELFF.

V and J are TRBV27 and TRBJ2-7; no reliable D call. Germline V CDR1 and CDR2: MNHEY, SMNVEV (reference sequence). The V gene lost 6 bases and the J gene lost 6 bases, with 15 bases spanning the gap. This CDR3 has 13 residues. The CDR3: CASREHEVVEQYF. The CDR3 nucleotides are TGTGCCAGCAGGGAGCATGAGGTCGTCGAGCAGTACTTC.

This chain connects TRBV10-2 to TRBJ2-2; D is undetermined. Per the germline V gene, CDR1 is WSHSY and CDR2 is SAAADI. The CDR3 loop spans 12 amino acids. Trimming shortened V by 5 bases and J by 6 bases, and 7 bases separated the two germline ends. The CDR3 protein is CASSLGSGELFF. CDR3 DNA: TGCGCCAGCAGTCTAGGGTCCGGGGAGCTGTTTTTT.

This rearrangement joins TRBV5-4 to TRBJ2-3; D possibly corresponds to TRBD2 (6 bases). CDR1 and CDR2 (germline): SGHNT, YYREEE (reference sequence). The CDR3 has 14 amino acids. The V and J ends lost 3 bases and 2 bases respectively, with 10 bases between them. CDR3 in DNA: TGTGCCAGCAGCTGGGAGGACGCCACAGATACGCAGTATTTT. Amino acids: CASSWEDATDTQYF.

Remarks on this clone: One junction end disagrees with the germline gene, perhaps due to a read error. The chain recombines TRBV2 with TRBJ2-4, with D perhaps matching TRBD1 (6 bases). This CDR3 has 11 amino acids. Germline values: CDR1 SNHLY, CDR2 FYNNEI. The CDR3 nucleotides read TGTGCCAGCAGTGAAGAGGGGGTTCCGATCTTC. Translating gives CASSEEGVPIF.